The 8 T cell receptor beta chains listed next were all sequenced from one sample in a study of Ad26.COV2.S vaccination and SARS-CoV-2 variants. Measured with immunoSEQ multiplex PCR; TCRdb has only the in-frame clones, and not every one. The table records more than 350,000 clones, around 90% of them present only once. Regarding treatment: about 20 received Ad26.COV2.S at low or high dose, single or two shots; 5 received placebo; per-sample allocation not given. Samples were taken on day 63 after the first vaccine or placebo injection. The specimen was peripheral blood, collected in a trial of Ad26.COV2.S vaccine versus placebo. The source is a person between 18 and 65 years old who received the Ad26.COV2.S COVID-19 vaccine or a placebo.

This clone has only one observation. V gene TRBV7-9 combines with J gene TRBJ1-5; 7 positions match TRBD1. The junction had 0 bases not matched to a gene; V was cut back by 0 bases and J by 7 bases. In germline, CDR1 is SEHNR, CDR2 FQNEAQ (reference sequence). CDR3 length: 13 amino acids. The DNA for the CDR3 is TGTGCCAGCAGCTTAGCACAGGGGCAGCCCCAGCATTTT. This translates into CASSLAQGQPQHF.

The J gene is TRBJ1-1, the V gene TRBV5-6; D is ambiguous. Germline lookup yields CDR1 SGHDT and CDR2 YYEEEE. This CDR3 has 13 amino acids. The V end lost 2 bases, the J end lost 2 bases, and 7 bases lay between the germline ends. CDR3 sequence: CASSFGPNTEAFF. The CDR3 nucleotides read TGTGCCAGCAGCTTCGGGCCAAACACTGAAGCTTTCTTT.

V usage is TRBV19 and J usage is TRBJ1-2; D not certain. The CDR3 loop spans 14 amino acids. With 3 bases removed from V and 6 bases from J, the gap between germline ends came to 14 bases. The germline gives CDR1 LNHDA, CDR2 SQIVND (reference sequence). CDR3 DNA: TGTGCCAGTAGTATCGTTACGGGAGTTGATGGCTACACCTTC. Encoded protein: CASSIVTGVDGYTF.

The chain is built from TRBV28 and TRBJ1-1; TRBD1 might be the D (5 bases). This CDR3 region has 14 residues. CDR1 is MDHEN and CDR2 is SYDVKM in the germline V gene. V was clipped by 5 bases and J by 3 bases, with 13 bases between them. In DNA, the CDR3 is TGTGCCAGCAGTCTCCCCGGGGCGGACACTGAAGCTTTCTTT. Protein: CASSLPGADTEAFF. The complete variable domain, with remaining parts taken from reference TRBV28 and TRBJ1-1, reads DVKVTQSSRYLVKRTGEKVFLECVQDMDHENMFWYRQDPGLGLRLIYFSYDVKMKEKGDIPEGYSVSREKKERFSLILESASTNQTSMYLCASSLPGADTEAFFGQGTRLTVV.

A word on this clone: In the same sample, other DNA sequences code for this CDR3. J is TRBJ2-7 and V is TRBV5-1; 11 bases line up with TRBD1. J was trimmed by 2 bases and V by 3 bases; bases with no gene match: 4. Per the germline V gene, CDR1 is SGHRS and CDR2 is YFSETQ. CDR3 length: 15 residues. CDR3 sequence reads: CASSSPGQGAYEQYF. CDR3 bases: TGCGCCAGCAGCTCTCCGGGACAGGGGGCCTACGAGCAGTACTTC.

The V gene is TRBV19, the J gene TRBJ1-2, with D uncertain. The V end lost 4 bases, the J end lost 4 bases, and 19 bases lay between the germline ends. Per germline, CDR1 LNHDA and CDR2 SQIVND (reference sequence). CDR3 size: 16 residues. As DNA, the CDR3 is TGTGCCAGTAGTACCCTCGCACACAACCTCATCTATGGCTACACCTTC. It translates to CASSTLAHNLIYGYTF.

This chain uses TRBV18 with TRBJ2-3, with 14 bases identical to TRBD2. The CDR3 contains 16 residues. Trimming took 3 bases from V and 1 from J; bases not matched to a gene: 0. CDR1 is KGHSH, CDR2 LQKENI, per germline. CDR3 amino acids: CASSPGLAGGTDTQYF. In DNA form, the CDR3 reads TGTGCCAGCTCACCGGGACTAGCGGGGGGCACAGATACGCAGTATTTT. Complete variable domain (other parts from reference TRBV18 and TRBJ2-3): NAGVMQNPRHLVRRRGQEARLRCSPMKGHSHVYWYRQLPEEGLKFMVYLQKENIIDESGMPKERFSAEFPKEGPSILRIQQVVRGDSAAYFCASSPGLAGGTDTQYFGPGTRLTVL.

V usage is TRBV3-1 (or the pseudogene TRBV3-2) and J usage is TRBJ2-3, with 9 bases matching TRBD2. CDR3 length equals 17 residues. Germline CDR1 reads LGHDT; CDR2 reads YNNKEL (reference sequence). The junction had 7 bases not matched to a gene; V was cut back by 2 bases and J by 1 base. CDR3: CASSQLSGRPRTDTQYF. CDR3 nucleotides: TGTGCCAGCAGCCAATTAAGCGGGAGGCCACGCACAGATACGCAGTATTTT.